What follows are 7 T cell receptor beta chains derived from one specimen sequenced in a study of cytomegalovirus exposure and HLA in healthy donors. Sequenced by immunoSEQ multiplex PCR; TCRdb stores in-frame clones only, minus some. The table includes some 56,000 clones, roughly 93% detected once. Sequencing was performed on PBMCs. The receptors were sampled from a young woman in good health and CMV-seropositive.

This rearrangement joins TRBV5-1 to TRBJ2-7; possible D gene TRBD1, 6 bases. The CDR3 is made up of 12 amino acids. Germline-derived CDR1 and CDR2 are SGHRS and YFSETQ. Trimming removed 0 bases from V and 5 bases from J, with 6 bases in between. CDR3 sequence: CASSLEGDEQYF. CDR3 coding DNA: TGCGCCAGCAGCTTGGAGGGGGACGAGCAGTACTTC.

The chain uses TRBV6-6 and TRBJ1-5; 9 positions match TRBD1. Germline CDR1 and CDR2: MNHNY and SVGAGI (reference sequence). Trimming cost V 5 bases and J 7 bases; bases outside gene matches: 12. There are 16 residues in the CDR3. DNA of the CDR3: TGTGCCAGCAGTCGATCGGACAGGGGAAAGGGACAGCCCCAGCATTTT. It is translated as CASSRSDRGKGQPQHF.

The J gene is TRBJ2-5, the V gene TRBV28; 10 positions match TRBD2. Germline trimming cut 6 bases from V and 5 bases from J; bases unmatched to any gene: 12. Germline V gene lookup returns CDR1 MDHEN and CDR2 SYDVKM. CDR3 length: 16 residues. The chain's CDR3 is CASRPPYSGGRETQYF. As DNA, the CDR3 is TGTGCCAGCAGGCCGCCCTATAGCGGGGGGAGGGAGACCCAGTACTTC.

V gene TRBV27 combines with J gene TRBJ2-5, with TRBD1 identical over 7 bases. J was trimmed by 6 bases and V by 5 bases; bases with no gene match: 9. CDR3 length: 14 amino acids. Germline V CDR1 and CDR2: MNHEY, SMNVEV (reference sequence). DNA for the CDR3: TGTGCCAGCAGTGAACGACAGGGCAGGCAGACCCAGTACTTC. This gives the protein CASSERQGRQTQYF.

The rearrangement links TRBV11-2 to TRBJ2-2; a weak D match, TRBD1 (6 bases). This CDR3 is built from 16 residues. V dropped 5 bases and J dropped 0 bases, with 13 bases sitting between them. CDR1 is SGHAT, CDR2 FQNNGV, per germline. The CDR3 loop is CASSPSGGANTGELFF. CDR3 in DNA: TGTGCCAGCAGCCCATCTGGGGGCGCGAACACCGGGGAGCTGTTTTTT. The whole variable domain, remainder taken from reference TRBV11-2 and TRBJ2-2, is EAGVAQSPRYKIIEKRQSVAFWCNPISGHATLYWYQQILGQGPKLLIQFQNNGVVDDSQLPKDRFSAERLKGVDSTLKIQPAKLEDSAVYLCASSPSGGANTGELFFGEGSRLTVL.

The V call is TRBV27, the J call TRBJ2-1; possible D gene TRBD1, 5 bases. This CDR3 region has 14 residues. With 3 bases removed from V and 1 base from J, the gap between germline ends came to 7 bases. The germline gives CDR1 MNHEY, CDR2 SMNVEV (reference sequence). CDR3 region: CASSLGPSYNEQFF. Here the CDR3 DNA reads TGTGCCAGCAGTTTGGGGCCGTCCTACAATGAGCAGTTCTTC.

The rearrangement uses TRBV5-1 and TRBJ1-2; D is unclear. Germline V gene sequence: CDR1 SGHRS, CDR2 YFSETQ. Trimming shortened V by 6 bases and J by 8 bases, and 11 bases separated the two germline ends. This CDR3 is built from 11 residues. CDR3 DNA sequence: TGCGCCAGCAATGAGGGAGGCGGCTACACCTTC. Protein: CASNEGGGYTF.